The source of this T cell receptor (beta chain) is a study of OX40 agonist ivuxolimab in advanced cancers. A note on the overall study: The costimulatory receptor OX40 (CD134) was targeted by ivuxolimab, a fully human IgG2 agonistic monoclonal antibody. Partial responses occurred in three dose-escalation patients, of whom one had hepatocellular carcinoma and two had cutaneous melanoma. Of the roughly 51 patients in dose escalation, around 19 had hepatocellular carcinoma, about 15 had melanoma, 9 had renal cell carcinoma and 9 had head and neck cancer. The paper covers the monotherapy dose-escalation part of the phase I ivuxolimab trial, which included N = 52 patients. Peripheral TCRbeta sequencing aimed to test whether ivuxolimab altered TCR sequence diversity and caused clonal T-cell expansion. Intravenous ivuxolimab was administered to patients every 2 weeks at six dose levels: 0.01, 0.1, 0.3, 1.5, 3 and 10 mg/kg. A male proportion of 75% to 85% and a mean age of approximately 58 years, ranging from 23 to 79, were recorded for the dose-escalation cohort. Patients were allowed to have had prior anti-PD-1, anti-PD-L1 or anti-CTLA-4 therapy, and 40% of the dose-escalation patients had previously received checkpoint inhibitors.

With respect to this clone: Its binding antigen is unknown. The input lacks base qualities; no much larger clone sits a single base away.

Patients with a history of autoimmune disease or receiving systemic immunosuppression were excluded from the trial. In every dose cohort, peripheral blood was drawn for TCR sequencing at baseline, cycle 4 day 1, and cycle 7 day 1. The samples were drawn from a first-in-human, open-label, multicenter phase I dose-escalation trial of ivuxolimab. Adults with locally advanced or metastatic head and neck squamous cell, hepatocellular, melanoma or renal cell carcinoma were enrolled in the trial. Before TCR sequencing, CD4+ T cells and CD8+ T cells from peripheral blood were sorted into separate populations. The germline V gene yields SGHRS for CDR1 and YFSETQ for CDR2. Germline trimming amounts to 1 base on V and 4 bases on J, with 1 as the count of junction bases outside the gene matches. The CDR3 runs 14 residues from the cysteine to the phenylalanine. The CDR3 DNA has 42 bases and is translated from base 1.

For sequencing of the TCRbeta CDR3 region, genomic DNA was extracted from the sorted cells. The immunoSEQ Assay was used for sequencing of TCRbeta CDR3 regions. TCRdb obtained this table from immuneACCESS and retained in-frame rearrangements with V and J assigned. These tables miss some clones; where compared with another copy, unresolved V genes account for less than half of the shortfall, and the remainder is unexplained. Here the sample has around 39,000 clones; 65% to 90% occur a single time. Clones ranked in the top ten supply 1.8% of the sample. Findings and caveats that apply to the study as a whole: At doses of 0.1 to 3.0 mg/kg, clonal expansion of both CD4+ and CD8+ blood T cells was observed from baseline to week 6. In the 0.1-3.0 mg/kg groups, partial responders were among the patients with the lowest normalized peripheral clonal expansion, particularly in CD8+ T cells. After ivuxolimab, CD8+ T cells had more expanded clones than CD4+ T cells on average. Low levels of normalized T-cell clonal expansion were also seen in some patients who did not respond. Antigen specificity was not determined for the clonally expanded peripheral T cells.

The chain uses TRBV5-1 and TRBJ2-2; 7 middle bases align to TRBD1. The sequence derives from an adult with an advanced solid tumor such as melanoma, head and neck, liver or kidney cancer. The source was CD4+ or CD8+ T cells sorted from blood, collected in a trial of the OX40 agonist ivuxolimab. The nucleotides are TGCGCCAGCAGCTTGCGACAGGGCACCGGGGAGCTGTTTTTT. The resulting protein is CASSLRQGTGELFF.